The rows below give T cell receptor beta chains drawn from one sample of a study of post-analysis software for immune sequencing data. TCRdb re-called the PCR reads through MiXCR, storing one row per CDR3 protein. The repertoire holds 450,000 or so distinct CDR3 sequences, with around 40% as singletons. The sample taken for sequencing was blood. These receptors all stem from a girl aged 10 to 17 with multiple sclerosis. Each CDR3 is given with its conserved first and last residue. Fields, in order: V gene, J gene, D gene, clone size, CDR3 protein, CDR3 DNA. The D gene is left open where the match is weak. Clone size is stated in some rows and not others, as once, few, many or a class when expanded.

>TRBV6-6|TRBJ2-7|TRBD2|once
CASSPSRQRDYEQYF
TGTGCCAGCAGCCCCTCGCGCCAGCGGGACTACGAGCAGTACTTC
>TRBV29-1|TRBJ2-1|TRBD2|few
CSVEDLGLAGGGNEQFF
TGCAGCGTTGAAGATCTCGGACTAGCGGGAGGTGGCAATGAGCAGTTCTTC
>TRBV7-9|TRBJ1-2|TRBD1|few
CASVEQGATIYGYTF
TGTGCCAGCGTTGAACAGGGGGCCACCATTTATGGCTACACCTTC
>TRBV9|TRBJ2-7|NA|NA
CASSVETGRAQYF
TGTGCCAGCAGCGTAGAAACAGGGAGGGCCCAGTACTTC
>TRBV7-6|TRBJ1-4|NA|NA
CASSLAPVESDEKLFF
TGTGCCAGCAGCTTAGCGCCCGTAGAGTCGGATGAAAAACTGTTTTTT
>TRBV4-1|TRBJ2-5|TRBD1|many
CASSDDRGVETQYF
TGCGCCAGCAGCGACGACAGGGGGGTTGAGACCCAGTACTTC
>TRBV4-1|TRBJ2-1|TRBD2|NA
CASSQVLAGVSYNEQFF
TGCGCCAGCAGCCAAGTACTAGCGGGAGTCTCCTACAATGAGCAGTTCTTC
>TRBV15|TRBJ1-1|NA|NA
CATSPLDWYTEAFF
TGTGCCACCAGCCCCCTAGACTGGTACACTGAAGCTTTCTTT
>TRBV12-3/TRBV12-4|TRBJ2-5|NA|NA
CASSLGVIGGTQYF
TGTGCCAGCAGTTTAGGTGTTATTGGAGGGACCCAGTACTTC
>TRBV28|TRBJ2-5|NA|NA
CASRPSSEFQETQYF
TGTGCCAGCAGACCCTCTAGCGAGTTCCAAGAGACCCAGTACTTC
>TRBV28|TRBJ2-7|NA|NA
CASLPPGTRVGVQYF
TGTGCCAGCCTGCCCCCCGGGACACGAGTTGGGGTGCAGTACTTC
>TRBV27|TRBJ1-2|TRBD1|NA
CASSPSWGQGSYGYTF
TGTGCCAGCAGTCCTAGCTGGGGACAGGGCAGCTATGGCTACACCTTC
>TRBV28|TRBJ2-5|TRBD1|few
CASSSNAGQGFQKTQYF
TGTGCCAGCAGTTCTAACGCGGGACAGGGGTTTCAGAAGACCCAGTACTTC
>TRBV27|TRBJ1-4|NA|NA
CASSLAGLGEKLFF
TGTGCCAGCAGTTTGGCAGGGTTGGGCGAAAAACTGTTTTTT
>TRBV6-6|TRBJ2-7|TRBD2|few
CASSYPTSGKVYEQYF
TGTGCCAGCAGTTACCCGACTAGCGGGAAAGTCTACGAGCAGTACTTC
>TRBV20-1|TRBJ1-2|NA|few
CSARGPTGGSFGYTF
TGCAGTGCTAGAGGTCCGACAGGAGGCTCCTTTGGCTACACCTTC
>TRBV28|TRBJ1-6|TRBD1|NA
CASRSSATGSSPLHF
TGTGCCAGCAGATCGTCCGCGACAGGGAGTTCACCCCTCCACTTT
>TRBV5-1|TRBJ1-1|TRBD1|once
CASSLQWTGENTEAFF
TGCGCCAGCAGCTTGCAATGGACAGGGGAGAACACTGAAGCTTTCTTT
>TRBV28|TRBJ2-7|NA|few
CASSFRPTTPQYEQYF
TGTGCCAGCAGTTTTAGGCCAACGACCCCGCAATACGAGCAGTACTTC
>TRBV4-1|TRBJ1-5|NA|NA
CASSHDGKGFSSNQPQHF
TGCGCCAGCAGCCACGACGGGAAGGGATTCTCTAGCAATCAGCCCCAGCATTTT
>TRBV7-2|TRBJ2-7|TRBD2|NA
CASSLTVEILAGAKVGYEQYF
TGTGCCAGCAGCTTAACGGTCGAGATCCTAGCGGGAGCGAAAGTGGGCTACGAGCAGTACTTC
>TRBV18|TRBJ2-1|TRBD1|NA
CASSPRDRNYNEQFF
TGTGCCAGCTCACCGAGGGACAGAAACTACAATGAGCAGTTCTTC
>TRBV6-2/TRBV6-3|TRBJ1-2|NA|few
CASRTTGSYGYTF
TGTGCCAGCAGGACGACAGGAAGCTATGGCTACACCTTC
>TRBV25-1|TRBJ2-1|TRBD1|few
CASSDPGQGYNEQFF
TGTGCCAGCAGTGATCCGGGACAGGGATACAATGAGCAGTTCTTC
>TRBV20-1|TRBJ2-3|NA|NA
CSAQPGNTDTQYF
TGCAGTGCCCAGCCAGGGAACACAGATACGCAGTATTTT
>TRBV7-2|TRBJ2-7|NA|few
CASSLISLGHQMGGEQYF
TGTGCCAGCAGCTTAATCTCCCTGGGGCACCAGATGGGGGGCGAGCAGTACTTC
>TRBV5-1|TRBJ2-1|NA|once
CASSLPGRDHNEQFF
TGCGCCAGCAGCTTACCCGGCAGGGACCACAATGAGCAGTTCTTC
>TRBV28|TRBJ2-7|TRBD1|NA
CASSSGQPTYEQYF
TGTGCCAGCAGTTCGGGACAGCCGACCTACGAGCAGTACTTC
>TRBV6-5|TRBJ1-1|NA|NA
CASRGLPNTEAFF
TGTGCCAGCAGAGGCCTACCGAACACTGAAGCTTTCTTT
>TRBV20-1|TRBJ2-3|TRBD2|NA
CSARPRLAGSTDTQYF
TGCAGTGCTAGACCGAGACTAGCGGGAAGCACAGATACGCAGTATTTT
>TRBV5-5|TRBJ2-3|NA|NA
CASRQSVGEPSDTQYF
TGTGCCAGCAGACAGAGTGTTGGGGAGCCCTCAGATACGCAGTATTTT